This entry concerns a single T cell receptor (beta chain). This record comes from a study of blood T cell repertoires in COVID-19. From germline, CDR1 is MNHEY and CDR2 SVGAGI. J was trimmed by 5 bases and V by 6 bases; bases with no gene match: 7. The CDR3 runs 14 residues. The data were produced by immunoSEQ multiplex PCR, yet TCRdb's version contains in-frame clones alone and is incomplete. The profile covers more than 25,000 clones, with over 75% appearing a single time and 10% taken by the ten largest. The sample taken for sequencing was peripheral blood. The origin of this receptor is a man in his fifties or sixties with acute or convalescent COVID-19. The chain carries TRBV6-5 and TRBJ1-1; 9 bases are a match to TRBD1. CDR3 region: CASRPGQGVTEAFF. The CDR3 bases are TGTGCCAGCAGACCGGGACAGGGCGTGACTGAAGCTTTCTTT.